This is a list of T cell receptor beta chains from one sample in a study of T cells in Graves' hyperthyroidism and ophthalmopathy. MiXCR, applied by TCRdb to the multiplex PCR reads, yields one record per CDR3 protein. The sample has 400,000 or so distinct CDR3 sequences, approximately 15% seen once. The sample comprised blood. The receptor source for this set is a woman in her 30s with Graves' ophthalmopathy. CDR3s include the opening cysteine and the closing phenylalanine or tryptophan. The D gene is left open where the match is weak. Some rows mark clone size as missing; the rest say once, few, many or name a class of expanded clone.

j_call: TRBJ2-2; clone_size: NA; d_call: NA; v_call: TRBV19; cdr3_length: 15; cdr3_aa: CASSMGLLYTGELFF; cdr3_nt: TGTGCCAGTAGTATGGGACTTCTCTACACCGGGGAGCTGTTTTTT
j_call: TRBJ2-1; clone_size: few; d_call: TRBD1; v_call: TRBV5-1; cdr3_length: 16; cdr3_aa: CASSLDGTGPVNEQFF; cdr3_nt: TGCGCCAGCAGCTTGGATGGGACAGGGCCGGTAAATGAGCAGTTCTTC
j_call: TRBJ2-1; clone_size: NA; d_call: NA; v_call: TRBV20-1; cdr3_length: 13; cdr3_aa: CSARLQRNNEQFF; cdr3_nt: TGCAGTGCTAGACTACAGAGGAACAATGAGCAGTTCTTC
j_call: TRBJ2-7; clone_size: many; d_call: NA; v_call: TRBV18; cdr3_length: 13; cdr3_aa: CASSPRAGSEQYF; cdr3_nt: TGTGCCAGCTCACCACGTGCCGGGAGCGAGCAGTACTTC
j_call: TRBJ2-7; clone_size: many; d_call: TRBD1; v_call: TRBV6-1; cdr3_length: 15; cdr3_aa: CASSEIGGEAYEQYF; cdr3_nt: TGTGCCAGCAGTGAAATAGGGGGCGAGGCCTACGAGCAGTACTTC
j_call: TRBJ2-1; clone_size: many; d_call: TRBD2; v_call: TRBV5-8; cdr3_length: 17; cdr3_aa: CASSLAGTSGGSYEQFF; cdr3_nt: TGTGCCAGCAGCTTGGCCGGGACTAGCGGGGGAAGCTATGAGCAGTTCTTC
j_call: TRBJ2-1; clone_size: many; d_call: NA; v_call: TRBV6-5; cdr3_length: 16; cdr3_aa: CASSYSGTGTYNEQFF; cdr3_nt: TGTGCCAGCAGTTACTCTGGTACAGGGACCTACAATGAGCAGTTCTTC
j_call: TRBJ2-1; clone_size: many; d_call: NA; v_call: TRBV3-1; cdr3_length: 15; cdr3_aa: CASSRRTGLYNEQFF; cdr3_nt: TGTGCCAGCAGCCGGAGAACGGGGTTATACAATGAGCAGTTCTTC
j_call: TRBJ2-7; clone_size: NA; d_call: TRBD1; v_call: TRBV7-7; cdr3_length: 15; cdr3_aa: CASSSGTGDLYEQYF; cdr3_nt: TGTGCTAGCAGCTCCGGGACAGGGGATCTTTACGAGCAGTACTTC
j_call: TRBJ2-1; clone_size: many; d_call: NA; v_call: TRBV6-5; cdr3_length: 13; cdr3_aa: CASSYSKWGEQFF; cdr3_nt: TGTGCCAGCAGTTACTCGAAATGGGGAGAGCAGTTCTTC
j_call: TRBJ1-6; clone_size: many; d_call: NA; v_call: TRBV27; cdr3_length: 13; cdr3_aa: CASRSTHNSPLHF; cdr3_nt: TGTGCCAGCAGGTCCACCCATAATTCACCCCTCCACTTT
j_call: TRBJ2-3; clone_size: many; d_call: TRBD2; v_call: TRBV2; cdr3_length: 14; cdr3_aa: CASRLAGVEDTQYF; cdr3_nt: TGTGCCAGCAGGCTAGCGGGGGTCGAAGATACGCAGTATTTT
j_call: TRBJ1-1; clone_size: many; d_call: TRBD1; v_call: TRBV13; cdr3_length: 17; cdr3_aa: CASSVGTGDVRGTEAFF; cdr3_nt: TGTGCCAGCAGCGTAGGGACAGGGGATGTACGGGGCACTGAAGCTTTCTTT
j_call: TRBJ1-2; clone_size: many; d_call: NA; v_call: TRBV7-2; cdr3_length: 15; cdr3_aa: CASSLVEGTTYGYTF; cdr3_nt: TGTGCCAGCAGCTTAGTGGAGGGGACAACCTATGGCTACACCTTC
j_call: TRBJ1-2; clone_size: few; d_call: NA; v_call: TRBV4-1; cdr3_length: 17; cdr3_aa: CASSQPPWRGKNYGYTF; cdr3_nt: TGCGCCAGCAGCCAACCCCCCTGGAGGGGGAAGAACTATGGCTACACCTTC
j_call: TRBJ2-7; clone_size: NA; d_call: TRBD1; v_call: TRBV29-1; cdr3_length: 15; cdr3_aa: CSVGVLGRGLYEQYF; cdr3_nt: TGCAGCGTCGGGGTTCTAGGCAGGGGGCTCTACGAGCAGTACTTC
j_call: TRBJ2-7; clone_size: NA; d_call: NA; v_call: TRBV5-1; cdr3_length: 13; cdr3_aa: CASSLGTTGEQYF; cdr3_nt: TGCGCCAGCAGCTTGGGGACCACGGGCGAGCAGTACTTC
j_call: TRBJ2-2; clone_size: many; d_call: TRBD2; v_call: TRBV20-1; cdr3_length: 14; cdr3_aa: CSAAAGGNTGELFF; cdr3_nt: TGCAGTGCGGCAGCGGGGGGAAACACCGGGGAGCTGTTTTTT
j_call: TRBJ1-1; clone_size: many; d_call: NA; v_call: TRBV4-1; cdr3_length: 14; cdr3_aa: CASSQEWVGEKAFF; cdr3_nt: TGCGCCAGCAGTCAAGAATGGGTCGGGGAAAAAGCTTTCTTT
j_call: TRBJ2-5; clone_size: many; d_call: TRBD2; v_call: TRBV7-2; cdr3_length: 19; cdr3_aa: CASSFHRTEAGGIQETQYF; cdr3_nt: TGTGCCAGCAGCTTTCATAGGACTGAGGCGGGGGGAATCCAAGAGACCCAGTACTTC
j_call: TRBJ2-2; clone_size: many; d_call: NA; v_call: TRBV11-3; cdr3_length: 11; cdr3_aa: CASSRTGELFF; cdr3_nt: TGTGCCAGCAGCCGCACCGGGGAGCTGTTTTTT
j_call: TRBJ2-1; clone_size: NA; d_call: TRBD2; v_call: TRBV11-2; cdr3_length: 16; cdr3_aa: CASSPISGDSYDEQFF; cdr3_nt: TGTGCCAGCAGCCCAATCAGCGGGGACTCCTACGATGAGCAGTTCTTC
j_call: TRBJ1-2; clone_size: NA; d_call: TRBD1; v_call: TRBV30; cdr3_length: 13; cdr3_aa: CAWENTGGYGYTF; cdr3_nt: TGTGCCTGGGAAAATACAGGGGGCTATGGCTACACCTTC